This TCR beta chain was sequenced in a study of vaccination and CD4 T cells after COVID-19. Treatment given: approximately nine-day PBMC culture with coronavirus spike peptide pools or control peptides (ViraFEST assay). Collection of the unexposed donor's CD4+ T cells took place before the COVID-19 pandemic (2011-2018). V lost 6 bases and J 7 bases, leaving 12 bases between the germline ends. Germline V lookup: CDR1 SGHTA, CDR2 FQGTGA. CDR3 size: 13 residues. With the Oncomine TCR Beta short-read assay, DNA from cultured CD4+ T cells was sequenced. The genomic DNA was obtained from cultured CD4+ T cells by extraction with the QIAamp micro DNA kit. TCRdb itself ran the PCR reads through MiXCR, one entry per CDR3 protein. The sample contains fewer than 7,500 distinct CDR3 sequences, 35% of which appear only once. Comments on this clonotype: Its antigen is undetermined.

This sequence was found in a human donor in good health. The sample comprised CD4+ T cells from blood, cultured in vitro. V gene TRBV7-3 combines with J gene TRBJ2-2, with TRBD1 as a possible D gene (5 bases). DNA for the CDR3: TGTGCCAGCAGTTTCTCCAGGGTCGGGGAGCTGTTTTTT. Residues: CASSFSRVGELFF.